This TCR beta chain was captured by sequencing in a study of OX40 agonist ivuxolimab in advanced cancers. Study summary: Across the patients, intravenous ivuxolimab was delivered every 2 weeks at 0.01 to 10 mg/kg. Broader study findings: Partial responders at 0.1-3.0 mg/kg showed near-lowest clonal expansion.

Details on this clone: Its specificity is unknown.

Germline V lookup: CDR1 SGHKS, CDR2 YYEKEE (reference sequence). Trimming shortened V by 4 bases and J by 1 base, and 14 bases separated the two germline ends. The CDR3 is 15 residues long. The method was immunoSEQ multiplex PCR; TCRdb's version includes in-frame clones alone and lacks a portion of them. There are more than 45,000 clones in the sample; around 90% occur only once, and 6.5% to 7.5% lies in the top ten. This sequence joins TRBV5-5 and TRBJ2-5; either TRBD1 or TRBD2 may fit D (5 bases each). This TCR came from an adult with an advanced solid tumor such as melanoma, head and neck, liver or kidney cancer. The specimen was CD4+ or CD8+ T cells sorted from blood, collected in a trial of the OX40 agonist ivuxolimab. CDR3 protein: CASSQDLGVQETQYF. CDR3 in DNA: TGTGCCAGCAGCCAAGATCTGGGGGTCCAAGAGACCCAGTACTTC.